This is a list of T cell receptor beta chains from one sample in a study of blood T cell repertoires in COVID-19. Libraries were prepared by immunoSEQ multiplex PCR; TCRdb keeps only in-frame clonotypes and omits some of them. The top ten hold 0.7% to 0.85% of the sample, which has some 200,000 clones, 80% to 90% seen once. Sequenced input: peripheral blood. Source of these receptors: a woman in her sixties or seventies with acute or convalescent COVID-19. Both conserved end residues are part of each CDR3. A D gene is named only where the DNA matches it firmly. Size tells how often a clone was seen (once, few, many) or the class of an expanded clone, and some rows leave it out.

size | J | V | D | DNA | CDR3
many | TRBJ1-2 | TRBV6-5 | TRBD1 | TGTGCCAGCAGCCTCGACAGGGCTTTTGGCTACACCTTC | CASSLDRAFGYTF
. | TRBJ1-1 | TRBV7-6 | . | TGTGCCAGCAGCTTATCCGGCGACAAGAACACTGAAGCTTTCTTT | CASSLSGDKNTEAFF
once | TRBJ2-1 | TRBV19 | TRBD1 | TGTGCCAGTAGTATGCTCAGAGGGCAGGGGCAGGGGGATGAGCAGTTCTTC | CASSMLRGQGQGDEQFF
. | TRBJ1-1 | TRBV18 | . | TGTGCCAGCTCATTTTCGGGCGGGGACACTGAAGCTTTCTTT | CASSFSGGDTEAFF
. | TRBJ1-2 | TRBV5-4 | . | TGTGCCAGCAGCCAACCGGCGGGCGATGGCTACACCTTC | CASSQPAGDGYTF
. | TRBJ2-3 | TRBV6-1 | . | TGTGCCAGCAGTTGGGGGGACGTCACAGATACGCAGTATTTT | CASSWGDVTDTQYF
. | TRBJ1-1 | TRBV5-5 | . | TGTGCCAGCAGGGTCAGCGAGGTGAACACTGAAGCTTTCTTT | CASRVSEVNTEAFF
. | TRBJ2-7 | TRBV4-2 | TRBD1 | TGTGCCAGCAGCCAAGTAGGGGGACAGGTACTCTACGAGCAGTACTTC | CASSQVGGQVLYEQYF
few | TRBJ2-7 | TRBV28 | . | TGTGCCAGCAGTCAGACACATGAGTACGAGCAGTACTTC | CASSQTHEYEQYF
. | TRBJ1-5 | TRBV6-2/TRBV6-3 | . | TGTGCCAGCAGTGACTACACCGACAATCAGCCCCAGCATTTT | CASSDYTDNQPQHF
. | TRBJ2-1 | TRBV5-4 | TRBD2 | TGTGCCAGCAGCCAACCTAGCGGGCAATATGATGAGCAGTTCTTC | CASSQPSGQYDEQFF
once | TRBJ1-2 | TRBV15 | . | TGTGCCACCAGCAGAGACCCAGGGTGGGATGGCTACACCTTC | CATSRDPGWDGYTF
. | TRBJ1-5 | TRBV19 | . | TGTGCCAGTAGTGGCGGGACCTCTAGCAATCAGCCCCAGCATTTT | CASSGGTSSNQPQHF
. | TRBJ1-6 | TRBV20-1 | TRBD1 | TGCAGTGCTAGTAACAGGGGAAATAATTCACCCCTCCACTTT | CSASNRGNNSPLHF
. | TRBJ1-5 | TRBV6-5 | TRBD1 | TGTGCCAGCAGTAAGGGGACAGGGAGCAATCAGCCCCAGCATTTT | CASSKGTGSNQPQHF
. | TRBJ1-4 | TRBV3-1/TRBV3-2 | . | TGTGCCAGCAGCCGGGACACCTTTAATGAAAAACTGTTTTTT | CASSRDTFNEKLFF
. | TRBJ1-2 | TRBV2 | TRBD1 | TGTGCCAGCAGAGACAGGGACTATGGCTACACCTTC | CASRDRDYGYTF
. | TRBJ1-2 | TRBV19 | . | TGTGCCAGTAGCCTGCCCGCAGCTAACTATGGCTACACCTTC | CASSLPAANYGYTF
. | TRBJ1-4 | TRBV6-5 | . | TGTGCCAGCAGTAGAGGCGCTAGACCTGGAGAAAAACTGTTTTTT | CASSRGARPGEKLFF
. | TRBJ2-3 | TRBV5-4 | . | TGTGCCAGCAGCTTGGGGGTGACAGGCACAGATACGCAGTATTTT | CASSLGVTGTDTQYF
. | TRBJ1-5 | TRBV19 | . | TGTGCCAGTAGTATATCCCTCTCGCGGGGTCAGCCCCAGCATTTT | CASSISLSRGQPQHF
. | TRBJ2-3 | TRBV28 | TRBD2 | TGTGCCAGCAGCGCCGCGGGGGATGGAACAGATACGCAGTATTTT | CASSAAGDGTDTQYF